This passage covers 28 T cell receptor beta chains from one sample sequenced in a study of PD-1 blockade in mismatch repair-deficient tumors. Using immunoSEQ multiplex PCR, the repertoire was profiled, and TCRdb retains in-frame clones only, with some absent. The sample records roughly 80,000 clones, approximately 84% being singletons. The material sequenced was peripheral blood, taken 12 weeks after starting pembrolizumab. The receptors stem from an adult with mismatch repair-deficient cancer.

The chain joins TRBV29-1 to TRBJ1-2; 7 positions agree with TRBD1. The CDR3 has 13 residues. Germline loops: CDR1 SQVTM, CDR2 ANQGSEA. V shed 6 bases, J shed 3 bases, and the junction held 7 bases outside the gene matches. The CDR3: CSVSQGVDYGYTF. In nucleotides, the CDR3 is TGCAGCGTGTCCCAGGGGGTGGACTATGGCTACACCTTC. Full variable domain (remainder filled in from reference TRBV29-1 and TRBJ1-2): SAVISQKPSRDICQRGTSLTIQCQVDSQVTMMFWYRQQPGQSLTLIATANQGSEATYESGFVIDKFPISRPNLTFSTLTVSNMSPEDSSIYLCSVSQGVDYGYTFGSGTRLTVV.

The V and J genes are TRBV30 and TRBJ1-1, with TRBD1 matching 8 bases. Unmatched junction bases numbered 3, after V lost 7 bases and J lost 8 bases. This CDR3 has 10 amino acids. CDR1 is GTSNPN and CDR2 is SVGIG in the germline V gene (reference sequence). The CDR3: CAFNRGEAFF. The CDR3 DNA sequence: TGTGCCTTCAACAGGGGGGAAGCTTTCTTT.

This chain uses TRBV7-8 with TRBJ1-1; 7 bases are a match to TRBD1. Germline CDR1 is SGHVS and CDR2 is FQNEAQ. The CDR3 length is 14 residues. The J segment lost 4 bases and the V segment lost 5 bases, leaving 7 bases of the junction unmatched. CDR3 DNA: TGTGCCAGCAGCAAGGGACAGTTGAGCACTGAAGCTTTCTTT. This translates into CASSKGQLSTEAFF.

V usage is TRBV7-9 and J usage is TRBJ2-1; the match to TRBD2 covers 15 bases. The CDR3 is 18 residues long. Per germline, CDR1 SEHNR and CDR2 FQNEAQ (reference sequence). V trimming: 7 bases; J trimming: 2 bases; junction bases outside the gene matches: 9. CDR3 sequence: CASNSGTSGRYPYNEQFF. CDR3 nucleotides: TGTGCCAGCAACTCCGGGACTAGCGGGAGGTACCCCTACAATGAGCAGTTCTTC.

This clone has a single count. The CDR3 DNA follows: TGCGCCAGCAGTCTTAGCGGGAAGGGGCGGGACGAGCAGTACTTC. It yields the protein CASSLSGKGRDEQYF. The chain recombines TRBV5-1 with TRBJ2-7; 8 bases map to TRBD2. Trimming at V came to 5 bases and at J to 5 bases, leaving 12 bases not matched to a gene. The CDR3 consists of 15 residues. Germline-derived CDR1 and CDR2 are SGHRS and YFSETQ.

The chain combines TRBV9 with TRBJ2-5; no clear D gene. CDR3 length equals 14 residues. Trimming stripped 0 bases from V and 1 base from J, with 7 bases between. The germline V gene has CDR1 SGDLS and CDR2 YYNGEE. For the CDR3, the DNA is TGTGCCAGCAGCGTAGTTGGTGGCCAAGAGACCCAGTACTTC. Its protein is CASSVVGGQETQYF.

The CDR3 region has the DNA TGTGCCAGCTCACCACCTACACGACGATACGAGCAGTACTTC. Translated: CASSPPTRRYEQYF. The chain links TRBV18 to TRBJ2-7; D call uncertain. CDR1 and CDR2 from the germline V gene are KGHSH and LQKENI. The CDR3 is 14 amino acids. V shed 0 bases and J shed 4 bases, with 10 bases lying between them.

V usage is TRBV19 and J usage is TRBJ2-7, with a possible D match to TRBD1 (6 bases). Germline values: CDR1 LNHDA, CDR2 SQIVND (reference sequence). The CDR3 runs 15 residues. Trimming removed 1 base from V and 0 bases from J, with 10 bases in between. The chain's CDR3 is CASSIAGVTSYEQYF. CDR3 coding DNA: TGTGCCAGTAGTATAGCAGGGGTGACCTCCTACGAGCAGTACTTC.

With regard to this clone: At one end, the junction sequence differs from germline, possibly due to a read error. The chain's CDR3 is CASSFGLQETQYF. CDR3 bases: TGTGCTAGCAGCTTTGGGTTACAAGAGACCCAGTACTTC. V usage is TRBV7-6 and J usage is TRBJ2-5; D not resolved. The CDR3 runs 13 residues. Germline V gene lookup returns CDR1 SGHVS and CDR2 FNYEAQ.

CDR3 sequence: CASSRTGAGNTIYF. The DNA of the CDR3 is TGTGCCAGCAGTCGGACAGGGGCTGGAAACACCATATATTTT. The V and J genes are TRBV7-9 and TRBJ1-3; 9 bases agree with TRBD1. Per the germline V gene, CDR1 is SEHNR and CDR2 is FQNEAQ (reference sequence). The V gene end was trimmed by 6 bases and the J gene end by 2 bases; junction bases not matched to a gene: 2. The CDR3 spans 14 residues.

J is TRBJ1-3 and V is TRBV6-1; D perhaps matches TRBD1 (6 bases). This CDR3 spans 14 amino acids. V was shortened by 7 bases and J by 3 bases, with 13 bases between the two germline ends. The germline V gene has CDR1 MNHNS and CDR2 SASEGT. CDR3 protein: CASIRGPDGNTIYF. The DNA for the CDR3 is TGTGCCAGCATCAGGGGCCCGGATGGAAACACCATATATTTT.

CDR3 in amino acids: CASSVGLEGNEQFF. The CDR3 DNA is TGTGCCAGCAGCGTCGGACTAGAGGGCAATGAGCAGTTCTTC. J is TRBJ2-1 and V is TRBV9; 7 bases fit TRBD2. CDR1 and CDR2 (germline): SGDLS, YYNGEE. V lost 2 bases, J lost 6 bases, and 5 bases stayed unmatched. This CDR3 has 14 amino acids.

The genes are TRBV7-8 and TRBJ1-1; no clear D. Trimming removed 5 bases at V and 2 bases at J, with 15 bases between. This CDR3 has 15 residues. In germline, CDR1 is SGHVS, CDR2 FQNEAQ. CDR3 bases: TGTGCCAGCAGCCCCTCCTGGACCCTCAACACTGAAGCTTTCTTT. As protein: CASSPSWTLNTEAFF.

This chain links TRBV7-9 with TRBJ1-2, with D possibly matching TRBD1 (5 bases). Trimming removed 3 bases from V and 6 bases from J, with 14 bases in between. The germline gives CDR1 SEHNR, CDR2 FQNEAQ (reference sequence). There are 14 residues in the CDR3. CDR3 region: CASSFPPGTDGYTF. The CDR3 nucleotides read TGTGCCAGCAGCTTTCCCCCCGGGACGGATGGCTACACCTTC.

The V call is TRBV5-4, the J call TRBJ1-2; TRBD1 agrees at 7 bases. With 2 bases clipped from V and 7 bases from J, the junction kept 8 bases outside the gene matches. This CDR3 contains 14 residues. Germline CDR1 is SGHNT and CDR2 is YYREEE (reference sequence). CDR3 nucleotides: TGTGCCAGCAGCTTTAGAAAGACAGGGAGTGGCTACACCTTC. Its translation: CASSFRKTGSGYTF. The whole variable domain, filled in from reference TRBV5-4 and TRBJ1-2, reads ETGVTQSPTHLIKTRGQQVTLRCSSQSGHNTVSWYQQALGQGPQFIFQYYREEENGRGNFPPRFSGLQFPNYSSELNVNALELDDSALYLCASSFRKTGSGYTFGSGTRLTVV.

The CDR3 is CASYSYTGGRRNEQFF. The CDR3 nucleotides read TGTGCCAGCTATTCTTATACCGGGGGGCGCAGGAATGAGCAGTTCTTC. The chain is built from TRBV5-4 and TRBJ2-1, with a weak D call TRBD2 (7 bases). The CDR3 spans 16 residues. With 7 bases removed from V and 7 bases from J, the gap between germline ends came to 24 bases. CDR1 SGHNT and CDR2 YYREEE come from the germline V gene (reference sequence).

CDR3 residues: CATKLAGGRNEQFF. The CDR3 region has the DNA TGTGCCACCAAACTAGCGGGAGGGCGGAATGAGCAGTTCTTC. The rearrangement joins TRBV15 to TRBJ2-1; TRBD2 aligns across 13 bases. Germline trimming cut 7 bases from V and 7 bases from J; bases unmatched to any gene: 4. From germline, CDR1 is LNHNV and CDR2 YYDKDF (reference sequence). The CDR3 is 14 residues long.

This clone was counted once. This chain joins TRBV30 and TRBJ2-3; D possibly corresponds to TRBD2 (5 bases). This CDR3 has 14 residues. The V and J ends lost 2 bases and 4 bases respectively, with 13 bases between them. Germline V CDR1 and CDR2: GTSNPN, SVGIG (reference sequence). The CDR3 loop reads CAWSLGVRADTQYF. The CDR3 DNA is TGTGCCTGGAGTTTGGGAGTTAGGGCAGATACGCAGTATTTT.

V usage is TRBV19 and J usage is TRBJ1-3; D is perhaps TRBD1 (5 bases). V was clipped by 3 bases and J by 0 bases, with 12 bases between them. Germline CDR1 and CDR2: LNHDA and SQIVND (reference sequence). The CDR3 is 16 residues long. The CDR3 loop is CASSIWGRNSGNTIYF. CDR3 sequence (DNA): TGTGCCAGTAGTATCTGGGGGAGAAACTCTGGAAACACCATATATTTT.

The chain links TRBV9 to TRBJ2-1; TRBD1 matches 9 bases. Germline trimming cut 4 bases from V and 1 base from J; bases unmatched to any gene: 6. There are 16 residues in the CDR3. Germline V CDR1 and CDR2: SGDLS, YYNGEE. CDR3 protein: CASSTTGTGSYNEQFF. CDR3 coding DNA: TGTGCCAGCAGCACCACCGGGACAGGGTCCTACAATGAGCAGTTCTTC.

The chain carries TRBV9 and TRBJ1-5; D unresolved. This CDR3 spans 14 amino acids. The germline V and J ends were trimmed by 0 bases and 5 bases, with 9 bases remaining between them. Germline CDR1 SGDLS, CDR2 YYNGEE. The CDR3 DNA reads TGTGCCAGCAGCGTAGACGGGCAAGATCAGCCCCAGCATTTT. Translated, it gives CASSVDGQDQPQHF.

The V call is TRBV5-6, the J call TRBJ2-5; D unresolved. Deletions cut 4 bases from V and 1 base from J, with 11 bases between. The CDR3 length is 14 residues. Germline V gives CDR1 SGHDT, CDR2 YYEEEE. CDR3 nucleotides: TGTGCCAGCAGCCCAACCGGGCCCCAAGAGACCCAGTACTTC. Translating gives CASSPTGPQETQYF.

The V gene is TRBV5-6, the J gene TRBJ1-5; 8 positions match TRBD1. V was clipped by 1 base and J by 3 bases; unmatched bases: 6. The CDR3 length is 16 residues. In germline, CDR1 is SGHDT, CDR2 YYEEEE. The DNA for the CDR3 is TGTGCCAGCAGCTTGATGCGACAGGGGATCAATCAGCCCCAGCATTTT. This gives the protein CASSLMRQGINQPQHF.

The chain joins TRBV27 to TRBJ2-5, with D perhaps TRBD2 (6 bases). Germline CDR1 reads MNHEY; CDR2 reads SMNVEV (reference sequence). Trimming removed 6 bases at V and 5 bases at J, with 13 bases between. The CDR3 runs to 13 residues. The DNA for the CDR3 is TGTGCCAGCAGGCGGCGGGGTCCTGAGACCCAGTACTTC. Its translation is CASRRRGPETQYF.

V usage is TRBV7-3 and J usage is TRBJ2-7, with TRBD2 as a possible D gene (5 bases). The CDR3 is 16 amino acids. From germline, CDR1 is SGHTA and CDR2 FQGTGA. The germline V and J ends were trimmed by 5 bases and 3 bases, with 20 bases remaining between them. In DNA, the CDR3 is TGTGCCAGCAGCCTCCTGAAACGGGGTGAGGACTACGAGCAGTACTTC. Translation: CASSLLKRGEDYEQYF.

V is TRBV5-1 and J is TRBJ1-1, with a weak D call TRBD1 (6 bases). Germline assignment: CDR1 SGHRS and CDR2 YFSETQ. CDR3 length: 14 amino acids. The V gene lost 2 bases and the J gene lost 3 bases, with 11 bases spanning the gap. CDR3 sequence: CASSFTGLHTEAFF. DNA of the CDR3: TGCGCCAGCAGCTTTACAGGGCTTCACACTGAAGCTTTCTTT.

The rearrangement links TRBV5-4 to TRBJ2-5; D remains unclear. The CDR3 covers 15 residues. The V end lost 0 bases, the J end lost 0 bases, and 9 bases lay between the germline ends. In germline, CDR1 is SGHNT, CDR2 YYREEE (reference sequence). The CDR3 DNA is TGTGCCAGCAGCTTGGGGCCAGACCACCAAGAGACCCAGTACTTC. Amino acids: CASSLGPDHQETQYF.

This sequence joins TRBV5-5 and TRBJ1-1; the match to TRBD1 covers 8 bases. The CDR3 has 13 residues. Germline V gene lookup returns CDR1 SGHKS and CDR2 YYEKEE (reference sequence). V was clipped by 0 bases and J by 11 bases; unmatched bases: 6. The CDR3 loop is CASSLADRVGAFF. The DNA of the CDR3 is TGTGCCAGCAGCTTGGCGGACAGGGTGGGGGCTTTCTTT.